The 20 T cell receptor beta chains listed next were all sequenced from one sample in a study of T cells after yellow fever vaccination. TCRdb re-called the 5' RACE reads with MiXCR, one entry per CDR3 protein. The sample lists roughly 120,000 distinct CDR3 sequences, 5.5% to 8% occurring once. The sequenced sample was CD4+ T cells sorted from PBMCs, obtained 35 to 50 days after the first yellow fever vaccination. Receptors originate from a young man who received the YFV17D yellow fever vaccine.

This clonotype was seen repeatedly, ten times or more. This chain uses TRBV12-3 or TRBV12-4 with TRBJ2-4; no reliable D call. The CDR3 sequence is 16 residues long. The V gene lost 1 base and the J gene lost 2 bases, with 12 bases spanning the gap. The CDR3 bases are TGTGCCAGCAGTTTAGTCCCCGCAGGCACCAAAAACATTCAGTACTTC. This encodes CASSLVPAGTKNIQYF.

This clonotype was recorded many times. This chain joins TRBV9 and TRBJ1-1; D is perhaps TRBD1 (5 bases). Trimming pared 7 bases from V and 6 bases from J, leaving 16 bases between. Germline CDR1 and CDR2: SGDLS and YYNGEE. This CDR3 comprises 13 residues. CDR3 sequence (DNA): TGTGCCAGCGCTAACACCCGGGGGGCTGAAGCTTTCTTT. It translates to CASANTRGAEAFF.

This clonotype was counted only a few times. One end of the junction varies from germline; a read error may be responsible. V gene TRBV5-6 combines with J gene TRBJ2-5; a weak D match, TRBD1 (6 bases). The CDR3 length is 13 residues. The germline gives CDR1 SGHDT, CDR2 YYEEEE. The CDR3 DNA reads TGTGCCAGCAGCTTGGGATCGCCGGGGACATGGCACTTC. Translated: CASSLGSPGTWHF.

This clonotype was recorded many times. The rearrangement links TRBV10-1 to TRBJ2-5; D is perhaps TRBD1 (5 bases). The CDR3 spans 13 residues. Looked up from germline, CDR1 is WNHNN and CDR2 is SYGVQD (reference sequence). V was trimmed by 4 bases and J by 3 bases, leaving 9 bases between them. CDR3 DNA sequence: TGCGCCAGCAGTGTTGAAGGGGAAGAGACCCAGTACTTC. Residues: CASSVEGEETQYF.

This clonotype was seen ten or more times. The gene calls are TRBV6-5 and TRBJ2-1, with D perhaps given as TRBD1 or TRBD2 (5 bases each). The CDR3 is 12 residues long. The germline V and J ends were trimmed by 6 bases and 12 bases, with 15 bases remaining between them. The V gene's germline CDR1 is MNHEY and CDR2 SVGAGI. The CDR3: CASSQTSGTQFF. For the CDR3, the DNA is TGTGCCAGCAGCCAAACCTCCGGGACGCAGTTCTTC.

Many counts were recorded for this clonotype. The J gene is TRBJ1-5, the V gene TRBV15, with 7 bases that match TRBD1. The CDR3 is made up of 15 amino acids. Germline lookup yields CDR1 LNHNV and CDR2 YYDKDF (reference sequence). The ends lost 1 base at V and 4 bases at J; junction bases unmatched: 4. The CDR3 DNA reads TGTGCCACCAGCAGAGTGGACAGGAGTAATCAGCCCCAGCATTTT. Amino acids: CATSRVDRSNQPQHF.

This clonotype was seen repeatedly, ten times or more. This chain links TRBV5-1 with TRBJ2-1; D is perhaps TRBD1 (6 bases). Germline assignment: CDR1 SGHRS and CDR2 YFSETQ. The CDR3 has 16 amino acids. Trimming shortened V by 4 bases and J by 0 bases, and 14 bases separated the two germline ends. DNA for the CDR3: TGCGCCAGCAGCCTATCTGGACAGAGCTCCTACAATGAGCAGTTCTTC. The encoded protein is CASSLSGQSSYNEQFF.

This clonotype was found many times. The V and J genes are TRBV12-3 or TRBV12-4 and TRBJ1-2; 8 bases line up with TRBD1. The CDR3 has 13 amino acids. V trimming: 2 bases; J trimming: 10 bases; junction bases outside the gene matches: 6. CDR3 sequence: CASSLWTGKDYTF. The CDR3 bases are TGTGCCAGCAGTTTATGGACAGGGAAGGACTACACCTTC.

On this clonotype itself: A read error may be the cause here, since a much bigger clone is one base away. The chain is built from TRBV6-4 and TRBJ1-6, with 7 bases identical to TRBD1. The CDR3 length is 19 residues. Germline V gene sequence: CDR1 MRHNA, CDR2 SNTAGT. CDR3 in DNA: TGTGCCAGCAGTCACGGGACAGACTCCCTAGGACTGGAAGGCTCACCCTTCCACTTT. This translates into CASSHGTDSLGLEGSPFHF.

Many counts were recorded for this clonotype. The J gene is TRBJ2-1, the V gene TRBV9; unclear D gene. Germline V lookup: CDR1 SGDLS, CDR2 YYNGEE. The CDR3 runs 14 residues. Trimming cost V 4 bases and J 7 bases, with 15 bases left between them. Here the CDR3 reads CASSRAPPRNEQFF. As DNA, the CDR3 is TGTGCCAGCAGCCGGGCGCCGCCCCGGAATGAGCAGTTCTTC.

This clonotype has at least ten counts. This chain uses TRBV2 with TRBJ2-2, with 10 bases identical to TRBD1. The V and J ends lost 5 bases and 0 bases, in that order; junction bases with no gene match: 3. CDR1 SNHLY and CDR2 FYNNEI come from the germline V gene. This CDR3 has 16 amino acids. The DNA of the CDR3 is TGTGCCAGCAGTAAGGGACAGGGGCCGAACACCGGGGAGCTGTTTTTT. It encodes CASSKGQGPNTGELFF.

This clonotype showed up many times. The chain couples TRBV5-4 to TRBJ2-6; 7 bases are shared with TRBD1. The V gene's germline CDR1 is SGHNT and CDR2 YYREEE (reference sequence). The CDR3 is 20 residues long. V lost 2 bases, J lost 0 bases, and 14 bases stayed unmatched. In DNA form, the CDR3 reads TGTGCCAGCAGCTTAGTTAGGTCCGGGACAGCGGACTCTGGGGCCAACGTCCTGACTTTC. This encodes CASSLVRSGTADSGANVLTF.

This clonotype occurred many times. V usage is TRBV18 and J usage is TRBJ1-5; D is uncertain. Germline CDR1 is KGHSH and CDR2 is LQKENI. This CDR3 contains 12 residues. Trimming shortened V by 6 bases and J by 8 bases, and 11 bases separated the two germline ends. CDR3 sequence: CASSLLEEPQHF. The CDR3 nucleotides read TGTGCCAGCTCCCTCCTAGAGGAGCCCCAGCATTTT. The whole variable domain, remainder taken from reference TRBV18 and TRBJ1-5, is NAGVMQNPRHLVRRRGQEARLRCSPMKGHSHVYWYRQLPEEGLKFMVYLQKENIIDESGMPKERFSAEFPKEGPSILRIQQVVRGDSAAYFCASSLLEEPQHFGDGTRLSIL.

This clonotype was observed at least ten times. The chain carries TRBV18 and TRBJ2-3, with a weak D call TRBD1 (5 bases). Trimming stripped 1 base from V and 4 bases from J, with 9 bases between. Germline CDR1 is KGHSH and CDR2 is LQKENI. This CDR3 is built from 14 residues. The CDR3, as DNA: TGTGCCAGCTCACCACAGGGGCCCCCAGATACGCAGTATTTT. Amino acids: CASSPQGPPDTQYF.

This clonotype was recorded many times. The J gene is TRBJ2-1, the V gene TRBV15; D remains ambiguous. The CDR3 spans 13 residues. V lost 7 bases and J lost 1, with 8 bases in between. The germline V gene encodes CDR1 LNHNV and CDR2 YYDKDF (reference sequence). CDR3 sequence: CATTGGSYNEQFF. The CDR3 bases are TGTGCCACCACTGGCGGATCCTACAATGAGCAGTTCTTC.

The rearrangement uses TRBV28 and TRBJ2-3; 8 bases match TRBD2. This CDR3 spans 15 amino acids. Germline V lookup: CDR1 MDHEN, CDR2 SYDVKM. Germline trimming cut 4 bases from V and 2 bases from J; bases unmatched to any gene: 5. The CDR3 region is CASSSAGGTTDTQYF. CDR3 sequence (DNA): TGTGCCAGCAGTTCGGCGGGGGGTACCACAGATACGCAGTATTTT.

This clonotype came up a few times. The genes are TRBV12-3 or TRBV12-4 and TRBJ2-5; no clear D. V lost 7 bases, J lost 6 bases, and 12 bases lay in between. This CDR3 contains 12 residues. In DNA form, the CDR3 reads TGTGCCAGCACGGTTCCTCGTCAGACCCAGTACTTC. Protein: CASTVPRQTQYF.

This clonotype was recorded at least ten times. The chain links TRBV18 to TRBJ2-4, with D maybe TRBD2 (5 bases). The CDR3 loop spans 13 amino acids. Germline values: CDR1 KGHSH, CDR2 LQKENI. V was cut by 2 bases and J by 7 bases, with 9 bases left in between. The CDR3 nucleotides read TGTGCCAGCTCACCAGGGGAGATGAACATTCAGTACTTC. Protein: CASSPGEMNIQYF.

This clonotype was detected ten times or more. This chain joins TRBV5-1 and TRBJ1-1; the D gene is possibly TRBD1 (6 bases). Deletions cut 2 bases from V and 6 bases from J, with 20 bases between. Germline assignment: CDR1 SGHRS and CDR2 YFSETQ. The CDR3 runs to 16 residues. CDR3 DNA sequence: TGCGCCAGCAGCTTACAGCCTCAGGGACCAGGGGCTGAAGCTTTCTTT. Amino acid sequence: CASSLQPQGPGAEAFF.

This clonotype came up a few times. This chain's CDR3 is CASSQPGSSNEQFF. CDR3 nucleotide sequence: TGTGCCAGCAGCCAACCCGGGTCTTCCAATGAGCAGTTCTTC. The chain uses TRBV7-2 and TRBJ2-1, with D unclear. Between the trimmed V and J ends, which lost 5 bases and 6 bases, there was a span of 14 bases. The V gene's germline CDR1 is SGHTA and CDR2 FQGNSA. The CDR3 has 14 amino acids.